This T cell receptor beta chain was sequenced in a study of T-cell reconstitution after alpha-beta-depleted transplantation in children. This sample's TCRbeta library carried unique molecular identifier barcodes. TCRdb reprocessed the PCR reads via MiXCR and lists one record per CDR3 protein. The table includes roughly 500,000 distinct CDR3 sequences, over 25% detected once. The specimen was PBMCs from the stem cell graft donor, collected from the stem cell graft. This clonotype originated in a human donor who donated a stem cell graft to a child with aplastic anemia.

The CDR3 loop is CASSSTLGSNTEAFF. CDR3 bases: TGTGCCAGCAGTTCTACTTTAGGATCGAACACTGAAGCTTTCTTT. This sequence joins TRBV7-9 and TRBJ1-1; D is undetermined. V was shortened by 6 bases and J by 1 base, with 15 bases between the two germline ends. CDR3 length: 15 amino acids. Germline V lookup: CDR1 SEHNR, CDR2 FQNEAQ (reference sequence).